The T cell receptor beta chain described here comes from a study of OX40 agonist ivuxolimab in advanced cancers. Study in general: Ivuxolimab doses were 0.01, 0.1, 0.3, 1.5, 3 or 10 mg/kg every 2 weeks. Averaging around 60 years in age, with a range of roughly 23 to 80, the cohort was approximately 83% male.

Germline values: CDR1 MDHEN, CDR2 SYDVKM. V was cut by 8 bases and J by 2 bases, with 15 bases left in between. The CDR3 consists of 15 residues. Sequencing was performed with immunoSEQ multiplex PCR; in TCRdb, only in-frame clones are kept and a portion is missing. The sample contains around 64,000 clones, around 90% of which appear only once. Study-wide points: Among the lowest peripheral clonal expansion occurred in 0.1-3.0 mg/kg partial responders.

On this clone: As yet, its antigen is unknown.

The TCR comes from an adult with an advanced solid tumor such as melanoma, head and neck, liver or kidney cancer. This chain links TRBV28 with TRBJ2-2, with D perhaps TRBD2 (5 bases). The source material was CD4+ or CD8+ T cells sorted from blood, sampled in a trial of the OX40 agonist ivuxolimab. The DNA for the CDR3 is TGTGCCAGCCGGGCACTAGTGGAAAACACCGGGGAGCTGTTTTTT. It specifies CASRALVENTGELFF.